The 30 T cell receptor beta chains presented below share a single source sample, sequenced in a study of regulatory T cells in long-lasting Graves disease. Time point reported: newly diagnosed GD, antithyroid drugs for less than 3 months. Researchers made the TCR library from RNA that was extracted from PBMCs. Investigators prepared the TCR beta libraries by applying iRepertoire HTBI primers and Arm-PCR of CDR3 regions. TCRdb reprocessed the multiplex PCR reads via MiXCR and lists one record per CDR3 protein. The sample yields 680,000 or so distinct CDR3 sequences, 15% to 20% seen once. These data were likewise used in another study, on T cells in Graves' hyperthyroidism and ophthalmopathy.

The sample consisted of peripheral blood mononuclear cells (PBMCs), taken at new diagnosis, from a patient treated with antithyroid drugs. The source of these receptors is a woman in her 30s with Graves disease.

At least ten counts were recorded for this clonotype. The genes are TRBV29-1 and TRBJ2-1; 9 positions agree with TRBD2. Germline V gene data show CDR1 as SQVTM and CDR2 as ANQGSEA. The ends lost 4 bases at V and 7 bases at J; junction bases unmatched: 11. The CDR3 is 15 amino acids. CDR3 sequence: CSVVGSGRSLNEQFF. Written as DNA, the CDR3 is TGCAGCGTTGTAGGCAGCGGGAGGAGTCTGAATGAGCAGTTCTTC.

J is TRBJ2-2 and V is TRBV5-6, with D possibly TRBD2 on 6 matching bases. Trimming removed 4 bases at V and 10 bases at J, with 17 bases between. Per the germline V gene, CDR1 is SGHDT and CDR2 is YYEEEE. This CDR3 comprises 14 residues. The CDR3 sequence: CASSGGLPSEELFF. CDR3 nucleotides: TGTGCCAGCAGCGGGGGACTGCCTTCCGAGGAGCTGTTTTTT.

This clonotype came up a few times. The rearrangement joins TRBV6-4 to TRBJ2-2; D remains unclear. V was cut by 3 bases and J by 6 bases, with 11 bases left in between. The CDR3 is made up of 14 amino acids. The V gene's germline CDR1 is MRHNA and CDR2 SNTAGT. CDR3 in DNA: TGTGCCAGCAGTGAGGTGGTCTTGGCCGGGGAGCTGTTTTTT. Residues: CASSEVVLAGELFF.

This clonotype was seen a few times. J is TRBJ2-1 and V is TRBV20-1; tentative D call: TRBD2 (5 bases). The CDR3 has 14 amino acids. The germline V gene encodes CDR1 DFQATT and CDR2 SNEGSKA (reference sequence). The V end lost 4 bases, the J end lost 7 bases, and 17 bases lay between the germline ends. The CDR3 sequence: CSATDSSVFNEQFF. CDR3 nucleotide sequence: TGCAGTGCTACGGACTCCTCAGTTTTTAATGAGCAGTTCTTC.

This clonotype has a handful of counts. The genes are TRBV2 and TRBJ1-5; D perhaps matches TRBD1 (6 bases). Germline lookup yields CDR1 SNHLY and CDR2 FYNNEI. The CDR3 covers 14 residues. V shed 2 bases and J shed 11 bases, with 16 bases lying between them. This CDR3 is CASSENRVIGTQHF. In DNA, the CDR3 is TGTGCCAGCAGTGAAAACAGGGTGATCGGGACCCAGCATTTT.

The chain employs TRBV30 and TRBJ2-3; D perhaps matches TRBD2 (5 bases). This CDR3 is 12 amino acids long. CDR1 GTSNPN and CDR2 SVGIG come from the germline V gene (reference sequence). Trimming took off 2 bases at V and 6 bases at J, with 9 bases between the two ends. Here the CDR3 DNA reads TGTGCCTGGAGTCAAACGGGGGATACGCAGTATTTT. Encoded protein: CAWSQTGDTQYF. Full variable domain (missing parts from reference TRBV30 and TRBJ2-3): SQTIHQWPATLVQPVGSPLSLECTVEGTSNPNLYWYRQAAGRGLQLLFYSVGIGQISSEVPQNLSASRPQDRQFILSSKKLLLSDSGFYLCAWSQTGDTQYFGPGTRLTVL.

This clonotype was observed at least ten times. This chain connects TRBV6-1 to TRBJ2-1, with D hard to call. The CDR3 covers 14 residues. Trimming pared 4 bases from V and 5 bases from J, leaving 12 bases between. The germline gives CDR1 MNHNS, CDR2 SASEGT. CDR3 bases: TGTGCCAGCAGTGGTGGAGCGTATCACAATGAGCAGTTCTTC. Encoded protein: CASSGGAYHNEQFF.

The table lists this clonotype with a few counts. The rearrangement joins TRBV19 to TRBJ2-3; 9 positions agree with TRBD1. The ends lost 7 bases at V and 3 bases at J; junction bases unmatched: 8. Germline V gene lookup returns CDR1 LNHDA and CDR2 SQIVND (reference sequence). The CDR3 length is 15 residues. The CDR3 region has the DNA TGTGCCAGTAAATTTTTGGGACAGGGAACAGATACGCAGTATTTT. This gives the protein CASKFLGQGTDTQYF.

This clonotype was found many times. The CDR3: CASSIRKEVNTEAFF. In nucleotides, the CDR3 is TGTGCCAGTAGTATTCGGAAGGAGGTGAACACTGAAGCTTTCTTT. This chain links TRBV19 with TRBJ1-1; D gene uncertain. CDR1 and CDR2 (germline): LNHDA, SQIVND (reference sequence). The CDR3 has 15 residues. Deletions cut 3 bases from V and 0 bases from J, with 11 bases between.

This clonotype was seen ten or more times. The V gene is TRBV2, the J gene TRBJ1-2; D gene ambiguous. This CDR3 contains 15 residues. Looked up from germline, CDR1 is SNHLY and CDR2 is FYNNEI. V was cut by 3 bases and J by 0 bases, with 11 bases left in between. The chain's CDR3 is CASSEMRVPNYGYTF. CDR3 coding DNA: TGTGCCAGCAGTGAGATGAGGGTCCCTAACTATGGCTACACCTTC.

The chain employs TRBV6-4 and TRBJ1-5; the match to TRBD1 covers 7 bases. The CDR3 spans 15 residues. The germline V gene encodes CDR1 MRHNA and CDR2 SNTAGT. Germline trimming cut 4 bases from V and 4 bases from J; bases unmatched to any gene: 7. This CDR3 is CASSAFAGGNQPQHF. The CDR3 DNA follows: TGTGCCAGCAGTGCCTTCGCAGGGGGTAATCAGCCCCAGCATTTT.

The chain couples TRBV28 to TRBJ2-3; D might be TRBD2 (5 bases). This CDR3 is 14 amino acids long. Germline CDR1 is MDHEN and CDR2 is SYDVKM. Trimming stripped 5 bases from V and 0 bases from J, with 9 bases between. Here the CDR3 DNA reads TGTGCCAGCAGTCCCGACTATAGCACAGATACGCAGTATTTT. It is translated as CASSPDYSTDTQYF.

The table lists this clonotype with many counts. The chain couples TRBV9 to TRBJ1-6, with TRBD1 as a possible D gene (5 bases). V was pared by 3 bases and J by 5 bases, with 6 bases between. Germline V gene data show CDR1 as SGDLS and CDR2 as YYNGEE. There are 13 residues in the CDR3. The CDR3 region has the DNA TGTGCCAGCAGCGGAGGGGATAATTCACCCCTCCACTTT. Amino acids: CASSGGDNSPLHF.

Details on this clonotype: At one end the junction does not follow the germline gene, possibly because of a read error. The rearrangement links TRBV30 to TRBJ2-7; the D is unclear. This CDR3 spans 12 amino acids. The germline CDR1 and CDR2 sequences are GTSNPN and SVGIG (reference sequence). The CDR3 region is CVWTDEGIEQYF. The CDR3 nucleotides read TGTGTCTGGACGGATGAAGGGATCGAGCAGTACTTC.

At least ten counts were recorded for this clonotype. This chain joins TRBV28 and TRBJ2-3, with 8 bases aligning to TRBD2. The CDR3 has 18 residues. J gave up 1 base and V 3 bases, and 12 bases lay outside the gene matches. CDR1 MDHEN and CDR2 SYDVKM come from the germline V gene. CDR3 sequence reads: CASSLFSRGGRGTDTQYF. In DNA, the CDR3 is TGTGCCAGCAGTTTGTTCAGCCGGGGGGGGAGAGGCACAGATACGCAGTATTTT.

The J gene is TRBJ2-7, the V gene TRBV6-1, with 12 bases lining up with TRBD1. The V segment lost 6 bases and the J segment 7 bases; nucleotides outside the gene matches: 13. Germline CDR1 and CDR2: MNHNS and SASEGT. The CDR3 runs 16 residues. In DNA form, the CDR3 reads TGTGCCAGCAGCTCCCTGGGGGGACAGGGGGCTGGGGAGCAGTACTTC. This encodes CASSSLGGQGAGEQYF.

This clonotype was detected ten times or more. The chain uses TRBV3-1 and TRBJ1-5; possible D gene TRBD1, 5 bases. Germline V gene lookup returns CDR1 LGHDT and CDR2 YNNKEL (reference sequence). The CDR3 consists of 18 residues. The V and J ends lost 0 bases and 0 bases respectively, with 15 bases between them. The CDR3 coding sequence is TGTGCCAGCAGCCAAGATCTCGGGGGACCGTATAGCAATCAGCCCCAGCATTTT. It codes for CASSQDLGGPYSNQPQHF.

The chain carries TRBV4-1 and TRBJ1-1, with 7 nucleotides matching TRBD1. After removal of 1 base from V and 4 bases from J, the junction contained 6 bases not matched to a gene. Per the germline V gene, CDR1 is MGHRA and CDR2 is YSYEKL. The CDR3 is 15 amino acids. The CDR3 DNA follows: TGCGCCAGCAGCCAAGGACAGGGCACGAGCACTGAAGCTTTCTTT. Protein sequence: CASSQGQGTSTEAFF.

This clonotype has a handful of counts. The chain joins TRBV20-1 to TRBJ1-2; D gene ambiguous. The germline CDR1 and CDR2 sequences are DFQATT and SNEGSKA (reference sequence). The CDR3 totals 13 residues. Trimming took off 3 bases at V and 8 bases at J, with 16 bases between the two ends. CDR3 region: CSASWSATGGYTF. Here the CDR3 DNA reads TGCAGTGCTAGTTGGTCAGCAACCGGAGGCTACACCTTC.

At least ten counts were recorded for this clonotype. The rearrangement uses TRBV7-9 and TRBJ2-1; TRBD2 agrees at 7 bases. V gave up 6 bases and J gave up 0 bases; unmatched junction bases: 8. In germline, CDR1 is SEHNR, CDR2 FQNEAQ (reference sequence). CDR3 size: 16 residues. CDR3: CASSFSGPASYNEQFF. The CDR3 coding sequence is TGTGCCAGCAGTTTTAGCGGGCCCGCCTCCTACAATGAGCAGTTCTTC.

The chain couples TRBV11-1 to TRBJ2-3, with D possibly TRBD1 on 6 matching bases. The V gene's germline CDR1 is SGHAT and CDR2 FQDESV (reference sequence). The CDR3 spans 17 residues. V lost 5 bases to trimming and J lost 4 bases, with 22 bases between them. CDR3 amino acids: CASSQRPGQLSADTQYF. Here the CDR3 DNA reads TGTGCCAGCAGCCAAAGACCGGGACAACTCAGCGCAGATACGCAGTATTTT.

The chain is built from TRBV19 and TRBJ1-2, with D maybe TRBD1 (5 bases). The V gene lost 8 bases and the J gene lost 6 bases, with 16 bases spanning the gap. CDR1 and CDR2 from the germline V gene are LNHDA and SQIVND (reference sequence). There are 13 residues in the CDR3. The CDR3 DNA sequence: TGTGCCAGTTCCTACGACGGGGGGAATGGCTACACCTTC. This translates into CASSYDGGNGYTF.

V usage is TRBV18 and J usage is TRBJ1-3, with D possibly TRBD1 on 5 matching bases. V was clipped by 3 bases and J by 0 bases, with 12 bases between them. Germline V gives CDR1 KGHSH, CDR2 LQKENI. CDR3 size: 16 residues. The CDR3 here is CASSPTEPFSGNTIYF. In DNA, the CDR3 is TGTGCCAGCTCACCGACAGAGCCCTTCTCTGGAAACACCATATATTTT.

There are a few counts of this clonotype. DNA for the CDR3: TGTGCCAGCAGGGACAGGATGATCGAGCAGTACTTC. Translating it yields CASRDRMIEQYF. The chain has TRBV28 and TRBJ2-7; 7 positions agree with TRBD1. Germline CDR1 is MDHEN and CDR2 is SYDVKM. Trimming took 6 bases from V and 6 from J; bases not matched to a gene: 5. The CDR3 consists of 12 residues.

This clonotype was counted only a few times. Here the CDR3 reads CASSPGTTQYEQYF. CDR3 DNA: TGTGCCAGCAGTCCCGGGACTACCCAATACGAGCAGTACTTC. The chain joins TRBV6-2 or TRBV6-3 to TRBJ2-7, with 7 bases aligning to TRBD2. J gave up 4 bases and V 5 bases, and 8 bases lay outside the gene matches. The CDR3 is 14 residues long. Germline CDR1 reads MNHEY; CDR2 reads SVGEGT.

This chain links TRBV15 with TRBJ2-3; D may be TRBD1 (5 bases). V lost 5 bases and J 4 bases, leaving 19 bases between the germline ends. CDR3 length: 16 residues. Germline CDR1 is LNHNV and CDR2 is YYDKDF (reference sequence). Written as DNA, the CDR3 is TGTGCCACCAGCGGTACCCGTGGGGCTGGGTCAGATACGCAGTATTTT. This translates into CATSGTRGAGSDTQYF.

This clonotype was counted a few times. This CDR3 reads CASSEPSGFYEQYF. The CDR3 DNA reads TGTGCCAGCAGTGAGCCTAGCGGGTTCTACGAGCAGTACTTC. This chain joins TRBV25-1 and TRBJ2-7; 8 bases are a match to TRBD2. The germline gives CDR1 MGHDK, CDR2 SYGVNS. This CDR3 has 14 residues. The V segment lost 3 bases and the J segment 3 bases; nucleotides outside the gene matches: 4.

The chain recombines TRBV11-1 with TRBJ2-3, with 7 bases fitting TRBD2. The V and J ends lost 2 bases and 0 bases, in that order; junction bases with no gene match: 8. CDR1 is SGHAT and CDR2 is FQDESV in the germline V gene (reference sequence). The length of the CDR3 is 17 residues. Here the CDR3 DNA reads TGTGCCAGCAGCTTATCCCTCCCACTAGCGAGCACAGATACGCAGTATTTT. Translation gives CASSLSLPLASTDTQYF. Full variable domain (missing parts from reference TRBV11-1 and TRBJ2-3): EAEVAQSPRYKITEKSQAVAFWCDPISGHATLYWYRQILGQGPELLVQFQDESVVDDSQLPKDRFSAERLKGVDSTLKIQPAELGDSAMYLCASSLSLPLASTDTQYFGPGTRLTVL.

This clonotype was seen ten or more times. The V call is TRBV19, the J call TRBJ2-2, with D perhaps matching TRBD2 (6 bases). This CDR3 is built from 14 residues. The V and J ends lost 6 bases and 5 bases respectively, with 13 bases between them. Germline V gene sequence: CDR1 LNHDA, CDR2 SQIVND (reference sequence). CDR3 DNA sequence: TGTGCCAGTAGATGGGACGCGGGGACCGGGGAGCTGTTTTTT. Its translation is CASRWDAGTGELFF.

A few counts support this clonotype. This chain connects TRBV30 to TRBJ2-7; tentative D call: TRBD1 (5 bases). Germline V CDR1 and CDR2: GTSNPN, SVGIG (reference sequence). The CDR3 length is 13 residues. V shed 8 bases and J shed 1 base, with 15 bases lying between them. The CDR3 region is CAAQRGQSYEQYF. CDR3 bases: TGTGCCGCCCAAAGGGGCCAGTCCTACGAGCAGTACTTC. Full variable domain (rest looked up from reference TRBV30 and TRBJ2-7): SQTIHQWPATLVQPVGSPLSLECTVEGTSNPNLYWYRQAAGRGLQLLFYSVGIGQISSEVPQNLSASRPQDRQFILSSKKLLLSDSGFYLCAAQRGQSYEQYFGPGTRLTVT.